This entry features one T cell receptor (beta chain) sequence. As yet, its antigen is unknown. Trimming took 0 bases from V and 10 from J; bases not matched to a gene: 6. The CDR3 has 15 residues. The germline CDR1 and CDR2 sequences are SGDLS and YYNGEE. The draw of peripheral blood yielded roughly 9.1 milliliters from each donor. The use of a sample-barcoded 5' primer and a J-beta primer mix characterized a second PCR of about 7 to 12 cycles. Using its own MiXCR run on the 5' RACE reads, TCRdb lists one record per CDR3 protein. The sample has hundreds of thousands of distinct CDR3 sequences, around two fifths seen once. The record originates from a study of blood T cells in healthy people across ages. Study findings and constraints: CMV status of donors was not determined, possibly confounding expanded clonotype changes. Estimated diversity across one million T cells was deemed an underestimate. Naive CD4+ cells and diversity were both higher in long-lived donors than in aged donors.

Specimen: blood. The receptor was isolated from a man aged 60 to 69 in good health. The chain couples TRBV9 to TRBJ2-1, with 11 bases aligning to TRBD2. The CDR3 reads CASSVGVAGGPEQFF. The CDR3 DNA reads as TGTGCCAGCAGCGTAGGGGTAGCGGGGGGGCCAGAGCAGTTCTTC.